The T cell receptor beta chain under discussion was sequenced for a study of T-cell reconstitution after alpha-beta-depleted transplantation in children. Study outcomes and limitations: There were reportedly several hundred expanded graft clones from which alpha-beta T cells came about two months after transplant. At the one-year point after transplant, T-cell counts and TCRbeta diversity were found to come mostly from T cells that had been newly produced.

Unique molecular identifiers were incorporated when the TCRbeta library was constructed. TCRdb processed the PCR reads anew with MiXCR; each CDR3 protein has one entry. The table includes 200,000 or so distinct CDR3 sequences, just under 6.5% detected once. There are many counts of this clonotype. Its antigen remains unknown. Germline V gives CDR1 DFQATT, CDR2 SNEGSKA (reference sequence). The CDR3 is 11 residues long. Trimming stripped 6 bases from V and 1 base from J, with 4 bases between. The rearrangement uses TRBV20-1 and TRBJ1-5; D gene uncertain. Sequencing was performed on PBMCs, taken before TCRalphabeta/CD19-depleted stem cell transplant. The TCR comes from a girl under two years old with combined immunodeficiency, due to receive a stem cell transplant. CDR3 sequence (DNA): TGCAGTGCCGTGAGCAATCAGCCCCAGCATTTT. Encoded protein: CSAVSNQPQHF.